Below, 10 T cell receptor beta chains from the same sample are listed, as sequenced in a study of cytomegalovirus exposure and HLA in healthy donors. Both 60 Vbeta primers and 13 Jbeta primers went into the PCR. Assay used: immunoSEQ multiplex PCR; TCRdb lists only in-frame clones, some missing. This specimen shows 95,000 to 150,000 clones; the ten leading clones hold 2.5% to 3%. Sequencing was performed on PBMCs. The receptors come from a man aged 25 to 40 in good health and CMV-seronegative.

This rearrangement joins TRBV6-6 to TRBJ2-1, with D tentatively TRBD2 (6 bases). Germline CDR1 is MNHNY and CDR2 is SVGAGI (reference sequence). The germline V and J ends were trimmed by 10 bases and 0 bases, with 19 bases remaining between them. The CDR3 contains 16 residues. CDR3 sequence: CATSEQPDYSYNEQFF. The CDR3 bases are TGTGCCACCTCCGAGCAGCCGGACTACTCCTACAATGAGCAGTTCTTC.

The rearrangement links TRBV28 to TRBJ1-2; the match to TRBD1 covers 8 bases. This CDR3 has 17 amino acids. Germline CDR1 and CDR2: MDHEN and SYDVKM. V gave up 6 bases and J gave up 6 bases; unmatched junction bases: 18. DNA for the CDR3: TGTGCCAGCAGGAAAGCCGGGGGACAGGAGGACAGGAATGGCTACACCTTC. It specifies CASRKAGGQEDRNGYTF.

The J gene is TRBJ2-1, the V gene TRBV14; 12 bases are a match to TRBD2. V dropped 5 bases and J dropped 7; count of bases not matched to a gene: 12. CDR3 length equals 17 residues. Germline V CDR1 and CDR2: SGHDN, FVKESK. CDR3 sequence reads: CASSIWLAGGPGNEQFF. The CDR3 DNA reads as TGTGCCAGCAGCATTTGGCTAGCGGGAGGGCCCGGTAATGAGCAGTTCTTC.

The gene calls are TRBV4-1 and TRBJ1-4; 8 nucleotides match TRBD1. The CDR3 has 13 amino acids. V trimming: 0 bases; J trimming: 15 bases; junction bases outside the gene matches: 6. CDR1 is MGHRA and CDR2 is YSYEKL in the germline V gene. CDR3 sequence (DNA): TGCGCCAGCAGCCAAGAGGGGGGGACAGGCGTGTTTTTT. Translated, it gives CASSQEGGTGVFF.

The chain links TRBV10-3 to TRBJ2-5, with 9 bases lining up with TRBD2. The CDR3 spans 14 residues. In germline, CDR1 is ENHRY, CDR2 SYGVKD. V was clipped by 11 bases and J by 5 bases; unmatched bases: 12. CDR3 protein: CASRGASGNETQYF. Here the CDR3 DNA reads TGTGCCTCAAGAGGGGCTAGCGGGAACGAGACCCAGTACTTC.

CDR3 sequence (DNA): TGCAGCGCCTCCAGGCGGGGGTCTGATAATGAGCAGTTCTTC. It specifies CSASRRGSDNEQFF. The V gene is TRBV29-1, the J gene TRBJ2-1; the match to TRBD2 covers 7 bases. Germline lookup yields CDR1 SQVTM and CDR2 ANQGSEA. The V segment lost 7 bases and the J segment 7 bases; nucleotides outside the gene matches: 13. This CDR3 has 14 residues.

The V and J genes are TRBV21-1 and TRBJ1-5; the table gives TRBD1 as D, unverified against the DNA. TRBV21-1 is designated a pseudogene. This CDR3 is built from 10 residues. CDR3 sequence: CAGPQGPQHF. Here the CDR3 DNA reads TGTGCCGGGCCCCAGGGGCCCCAGCATTTT.

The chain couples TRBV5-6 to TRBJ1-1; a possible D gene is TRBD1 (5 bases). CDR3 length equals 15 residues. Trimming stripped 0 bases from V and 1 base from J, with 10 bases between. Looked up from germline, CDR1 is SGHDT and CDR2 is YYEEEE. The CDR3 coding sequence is TGTGCCAGCAGCTTGGGGATAGGACAGAACACTGAAGCTTTCTTT. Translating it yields CASSLGIGQNTEAFF.

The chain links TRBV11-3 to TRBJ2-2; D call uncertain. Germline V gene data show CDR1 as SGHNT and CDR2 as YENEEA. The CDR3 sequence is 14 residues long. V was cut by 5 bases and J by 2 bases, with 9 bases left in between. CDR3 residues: CASSRSPNTGELFF. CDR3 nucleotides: TGTGCCAGCAGCCGTAGCCCAAACACCGGGGAGCTGTTTTTT.

The CDR3 region has the DNA TGTGCCAGCACGACCATCCCGGGAGAGACCCAGTACTTC. Its protein is CASTTIPGETQYF. The V gene is TRBV6-1, the J gene TRBJ2-5; D unresolved. Trimming left V 7 bases short and J 4 bases short, with 13 bases between. This CDR3 region has 13 residues. Germline values: CDR1 MNHNS, CDR2 SASEGT.